This TCR beta chain emerged from a study of blood T cell repertoires in COVID-19. Study summary: Material from acute and convalescent COVID-19 was sourced from the United States, Italy and Spain.

In the original analysis: Nucleated cell counts were estimated from reference gene primer amplification. The repertoire was sequenced with immunoSEQ multiplex PCR; TCRdb's copy has only in-frame clones and lacks some. V, J and clone size derive from that table, while D and trimming were established from the DNA sequence. Of about 91,000 clones in the sample, almost 90% were seen once. This receptor was obtained from a woman between 65 and 79 years old with acute or convalescent COVID-19. The sequenced material came from peripheral blood.

The CDR3 spells CASRFSGASSYEQYF. The CDR3 bases are TGTGCCAGCAGATTTAGCGGTGCTAGCTCCTACGAGCAGTACTTC. The chain has TRBV11-2 and TRBJ2-7; D possibly corresponds to TRBD2 (6 bases). The CDR3 is 15 amino acids. Germline loops: CDR1 SGHAT, CDR2 FQNNGV. The V end was cut by 6 bases, the J end by 0 bases, with 15 bases between. The entire variable domain, with the rest obtained from reference TRBV11-2 and TRBJ2-7, is as follows: EAGVAQSPRYKIIEKRQSVAFWCNPISGHATLYWYQQILGQGPKLLIQFQNNGVVDDSQLPKDRFSAERLKGVDSTLKIQPAKLEDSAVYLCASRFSGASSYEQYFGPGTRLTVT.